This record covers a single TCR beta chain. As yet, its antigen is unknown. TCRdb reprocessed the 5' RACE reads, keeping one entry per CDR3 protein, no DNA. This table lists 150,000 to 200,000 distinct CDR3 sequences. The data stem from a study of T cells expressing NK-cell markers. Study information: Sorted CD3+CD56-NKG2C+, CD3+CD56+NKG2C+ and CD3+CD56+NKG2C- T cells supplied the TCR beta repertoires. In the group of eight sequenced donors, seven were HCMV-seropositive and one was seronegative. Whole-study results and caveats: In roughly six donors, dominant NKG2C+ clonotypes were about 1.0-8% of CD8+ T cells. Topping the CD3+CD56-NKG2C+ fraction as well were these clonotypes, in a handful of donors.

Per the germline V gene, CDR1 is MNHEY and CDR2 is SVGAGI. The CDR3 runs 11 residues. Sequencing used blood T cells: a sorted CD56 or NKG2C T cell subset, CD4+ or CD8+ T cells, or bulk PBMC T cells (not recorded which). This receptor was identified in a man aged 18 to 69 in good health. The chain joins TRBV6-5 to TRBJ1-2; there is no DNA to check the TCRdb D call of TRBD1. CDR3: CATYTGGGYTF.